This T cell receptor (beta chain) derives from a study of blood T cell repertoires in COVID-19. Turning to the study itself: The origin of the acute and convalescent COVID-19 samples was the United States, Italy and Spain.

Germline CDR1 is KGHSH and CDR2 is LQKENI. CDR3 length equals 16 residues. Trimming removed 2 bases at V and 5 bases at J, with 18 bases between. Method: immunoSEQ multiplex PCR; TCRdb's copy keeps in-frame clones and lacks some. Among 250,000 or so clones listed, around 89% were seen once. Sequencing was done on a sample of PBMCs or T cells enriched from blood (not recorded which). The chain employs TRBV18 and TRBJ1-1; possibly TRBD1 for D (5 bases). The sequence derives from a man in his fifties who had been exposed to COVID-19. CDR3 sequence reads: CASSPLRAGSVTEAFF. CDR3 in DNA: TGTGCCAGCTCACCATTAAGGGCAGGGTCGGTTACTGAAGCTTTCTTT.